This TCR beta chain was sequenced in a study of shared clonotypes between healthy human individuals. The study's findings and limits: Estimated richness values were generally larger in naive subsets than in memory subsets. Lower generation probabilities were found for non-shared clonotypes than for those shared by all four donors.

In the original workflow: Filtering was not the same, since immunoSEQ gave junction-only sequences without quality scores. Sequencing was performed with immunoSEQ multiplex PCR; in TCRdb, only in-frame clones are kept and a portion is missing. Clone size and V and J calls were adopted from that table, with D and trimming inferred from the DNA. Found here are roughly 890,000 clones, around 93% of them singletons; the top ten hold approximately 25%. Turning to this clone: Its specificity is not known.

The CDR3 has 15 residues. The ends were cut back, 3 bases at V and 5 bases at J, with 16 bases in the middle. Germline loops: CDR1 MGHRA, CDR2 YSYEKL. Terminally differentiated effector memory CD45RA+ cells were left out of the naive CD8 fraction, which was CD45RO-negative and positively selected for CCR7. V usage is TRBV4-1 and J usage is TRBJ2-5, with a tentative D call TRBD1 (5 bases). This receptor was taken from a man aged 25 to 45 in good health. Sequencing was carried out using naive CD8+ T cells sorted from blood. The CDR3 DNA reads TGCGCCAGCAGCCACAATACCCAGGGAACGGAGACCCAGTACTTC. This gives the protein CASSHNTQGTETQYF.